The entry below describes one T cell receptor beta chain. The CDR3 has 15 amino acids. Germline V gene sequence: CDR1 SNHLY, CDR2 FYNNEI. The junction had 9 bases not matched to a gene; V was cut back by 8 bases and J by 7 bases. Per the original methods: Researchers report that nucleated cell counts were estimated from reference gene primer amplification. Repertoires were generated with immunoSEQ multiplex PCR, while TCRdb's copy carries only in-frame clones and drops some. The D gene and trimming were derived from the DNA, and the V and J assignments and clone size from that table. The sample includes 100,000 or so clones, about four fifths of them seen just once. The sample originates from a study of blood T cell repertoires in COVID-19. Whole-study context: The study drew acute and convalescent COVID-19 samples from the United States, Italy and Spain.

This TCR was sampled from a human donor in a cohort sampled during active COVID-19. Sample: peripheral blood. V usage is TRBV2 and J usage is TRBJ1-6; TRBD1 agrees at 9 bases. For the CDR3, the DNA is TGTGCCAGCTCCCTCGAGGGACAGGGAAATTCACCCCTCCACTTT. Protein product: CASSLEGQGNSPLHF. The full variable domain, its missing parts supplied by reference TRBV2 and TRBJ1-6, is EPEVTQTPSHQVTQMGQEVILRCVPISNHLYFYWYRQILGQKVEFLVSFYNNEISEKSEIFDDQFSVERPDGSNFTLKIRSTKLEDSAMYFCASSLEGQGNSPLHFGNGTRLTVT.